This T cell receptor (beta chain) appears in the sequencing data of a study of T cell responses to AZD1222 COVID-19 vaccine. Some clones are missing from TCRdb's copy, which holds only in-frame ones; the method was immunoSEQ multiplex PCR. The sample has about 120,000 clones; 85% to 90% are singletons. This specimen was peripheral blood, taken on day 0 of AZD1222 vaccination. The sequence was collected from an adult in good health.

CDR3: CASSFSGNTIYF. In DNA form, the CDR3 reads TGTGCCAGCAGCTTCTCTGGAAACACCATATATTTT. The chain joins TRBV7-8 to TRBJ1-3; D not certain. V was shortened by 3 bases and J by 0 bases, with 0 bases between the two germline ends. The length of the CDR3 is 12 residues. Germline loops: CDR1 SGHVS, CDR2 FQNEAQ. The whole variable domain, remainder taken from reference TRBV7-8 and TRBJ1-3, is GAGVSQSPRYKVAKRGQDVALRCDPISGHVSLFWYQQALGQGPEFLTYFQNEAQLDKSGLPSDRFFAERPEGSVSTLKIQRTQQEDSAVYLCASSFSGNTIYFGEGSWLTVV.